Listed below are T cell receptor beta chains from one sample, sequenced in a study of shared clonotypes between healthy human individuals. Measured with immunoSEQ multiplex PCR; TCRdb has only the in-frame clones, and not every one. This sample yields 700,000 or so clones, of which 55% to 75% are seen a single time; about 1.8% belongs to the top ten. What was sequenced was memory CD4+ T cells sorted from blood. Every receptor here comes from a woman aged 25 to 39 in good health. CDR3s leave out the opening cysteine and the closing phenylalanine or tryptophan. The order of the fields is clone size, V gene, J gene, CDR3 protein. Some rows have no size entry. The others give once, few or many, or a class for an expanded clone.

clone size: -
V gene: TRBV28
J gene: TRBJ1-5
CDR3 protein: ASSFAGASNQPQH

clone size: -
V gene: TRBV7-2
J gene: TRBJ2-1
CDR3 protein: ASSYEAGPYNEQF

clone size: -
V gene: TRBV7-3
J gene: TRBJ2-1
CDR3 protein: ASSSGTPYNEQF

clone size: -
V gene: TRBV11-2
J gene: TRBJ2-2
CDR3 protein: ASSLRTGGGTNTGELF

clone size: -
V gene: TRBV11-2
J gene: TRBJ1-4
CDR3 protein: ASSRSGGKLF

clone size: -
V gene: TRBV2
J gene: TRBJ1-2
CDR3 protein: ASRTGAPYGYT

clone size: few
V gene: TRBV19
J gene: TRBJ1-4
CDR3 protein: ASTPRGATEKLF

clone size: few
V gene: TRBV30
J gene: TRBJ2-7
CDR3 protein: AWRGPSLYEQY

clone size: -
V gene: TRBV28
J gene: TRBJ2-1
CDR3 protein: ASSNAGTSGRVEQF

clone size: -
V gene: TRBV18
J gene: TRBJ1-3
CDR3 protein: ASSRETGQLSGNTIY

clone size: -
V gene: TRBV21-1
J gene: TRBJ1-2
CDR3 protein: ASSKVGRGRGRGYGYT

clone size: -
V gene: TRBV6-1
J gene: TRBJ2-3
CDR3 protein: ASSELGTSTDTQY

clone size: -
V gene: TRBV7-8
J gene: TRBJ2-5
CDR3 protein: ASSLVVASEGTQY

clone size: -
V gene: TRBV5-1
J gene: TRBJ2-2
CDR3 protein: ASSLLTGGNTGELF

clone size: -
V gene: TRBV5-1
J gene: TRBJ1-1
CDR3 protein: ASSLVVGGNTEAF

clone size: once
V gene: TRBV11-2
J gene: TRBJ2-7
CDR3 protein: ASSLVPSLDRGYEQY

clone size: -
V gene: TRBV7-2
J gene: TRBJ1-5
CDR3 protein: ASSINGGFQPQH

clone size: -
V gene: TRBV7-9
J gene: TRBJ1-1
CDR3 protein: ASVETGQNTEAF

clone size: -
V gene: TRBV25-1
J gene: TRBJ2-7
CDR3 protein: ASSDPPERQY

clone size: once
V gene: TRBV28
J gene: TRBJ1-3
CDR3 protein: ASSSGGSGNTIY

clone size: -
V gene: TRBV5-6
J gene: TRBJ2-5
CDR3 protein: ASSLAGREGETQY

clone size: -
V gene: TRBV19
J gene: TRBJ2-3
CDR3 protein: ASSMALAGSDTQY

clone size: -
V gene: TRBV6-6
J gene: TRBJ2-7
CDR3 protein: ASSYKRGRLNPAY

clone size: -
V gene: TRBV6-5
J gene: TRBJ1-2
CDR3 protein: ASSLNLDYGYT

clone size: -
V gene: TRBV28
J gene: TRBJ2-3
CDR3 protein: ASRLSGFVDTQY

clone size: -
V gene: TRBV4-2
J gene: TRBJ1-2
CDR3 protein: ASSQESGTNYGYT

clone size: -
V gene: TRBV5-1
J gene: TRBJ1-1
CDR3 protein: ASALQDHTEAF

clone size: -
V gene: TRBV19
J gene: TRBJ2-1
CDR3 protein: ATRGQGANEQF

clone size: -
V gene: TRBV4-1
J gene: TRBJ2-5
CDR3 protein: ASSRGGSEETQY

clone size: -
V gene: TRBV7-8
J gene: TRBJ2-1
CDR3 protein: ASSSRGRQVGTRWNEQF

clone size: few
V gene: TRBV20-1
J gene: TRBJ2-1
CDR3 protein: SAPNRNEQF

clone size: -
V gene: TRBV1
J gene: TRBJ2-5
CDR3 protein: TSSQEGLGQETQY

clone size: -
V gene: TRBV25-1
J gene: TRBJ2-7
CDR3 protein: ASSDPGTSGPSYEQY

clone size: -
V gene: TRBV25-1
J gene: TRBJ2-7
CDR3 protein: ASSTMGDLAGVRYEQY

clone size: -
V gene: TRBV28
J gene: TRBJ1-5
CDR3 protein: ASSPPGGIQPQH

clone size: -
V gene: TRBV7-2
J gene: TRBJ1-4
CDR3 protein: ASSSSLNRAEKLF

clone size: -
V gene: TRBV5-1
J gene: TRBJ2-1
CDR3 protein: ASSKGLAKYNEQF

clone size: many
V gene: TRBV4-2
J gene: TRBJ2-2
CDR3 protein: ASSLGQGLTNTGELF

clone size: -
V gene: TRBV28
J gene: TRBJ1-5
CDR3 protein: ASSLFAGGQPQH

clone size: once
V gene: TRBV11-3
J gene: TRBJ2-1
CDR3 protein: ASSLDHNGGTYNEQF

clone size: -
V gene: TRBV5-1
J gene: TRBJ2-3
CDR3 protein: ASSQVGDSTDTQY

clone size: -
V gene: TRBV10-1
J gene: TRBJ2-3
CDR3 protein: ASSDASDPTDTQY

clone size: -
V gene: TRBV19
J gene: TRBJ1-1
CDR3 protein: ASRPWGNTEAF

clone size: -
V gene: TRBV28
J gene: TRBJ2-3
CDR3 protein: ASRVSTDTQY

clone size: -
V gene: TRBV5-1
J gene: TRBJ1-1
CDR3 protein: ASSSGDSFPTEAF

clone size: few
V gene: TRBV2
J gene: TRBJ2-5
CDR3 protein: ASRVRLAGGETQY

clone size: -
V gene: TRBV5-1
J gene: TRBJ2-2
CDR3 protein: ASSPGQPTGELF

clone size: -
V gene: TRBV6-6
J gene: TRBJ1-6
CDR3 protein: ASRRDGEGSPLH

clone size: -
V gene: TRBV7-1
J gene: TRBJ2-7
CDR3 protein: ASSKGIYEQY

clone size: -
V gene: TRBV14
J gene: TRBJ2-7
CDR3 protein: ASSWTSGSYEQY

clone size: few
V gene: TRBV6-6
J gene: TRBJ2-1
CDR3 protein: ASSYAVAMGEQF

clone size: few
V gene: TRBV28
J gene: TRBJ2-3
CDR3 protein: ASSLGLGKGGTSGRNSRTDTQY